This T cell receptor beta chain was recovered during a study of T-cell reconstitution after alpha-beta-depleted transplantation in children. Whole-study findings and limits: The origin of high day-60 TCRbeta diversity in some patients lay in surviving recipient T cells and thymic progenitors. Several hundred expanded graft clones reportedly were the source of alpha-beta T cells about two months after transplant. Newly produced T cells mostly provided counts and TCRbeta diversity after one year, as hyperexpanded clones declined.

Unique molecular identifiers were built into the TCRbeta library. One entry per CDR3 protein results from TCRdb running MiXCR on the PCR reads. The sample comprises 140,000 or so distinct CDR3 sequences, around 8.5% of which are singletons, and approximately 18% rests with the top ten. This clonotype has at least ten counts. Its specificity is unknown. The sequences come from PBMCs, mostly from graft donor cells, collected 180 days after TCRalphabeta/CD19-depleted stem cell transplant. This clonotype originated in a female patient between 2 and 15 years old who had a stem cell transplant for congenital amegakaryocytic thrombocytopenia, so the T cells may come from the graft donor.

CDR3 protein: CASSRGTPTDTQYF. The CDR3 DNA is TGTGCCAGCAGCCGGGGGACACCCACAGATACGCAGTATTTT. This sequence joins TRBV7-6 and TRBJ2-3; D tentatively fits TRBD1 or TRBD2 (6 bases each). CDR1 and CDR2 (germline): SGHVS, FNYEAQ. Trimming shortened V by 5 bases and J by 2 bases, and 11 bases separated the two germline ends. This CDR3 is built from 14 residues.